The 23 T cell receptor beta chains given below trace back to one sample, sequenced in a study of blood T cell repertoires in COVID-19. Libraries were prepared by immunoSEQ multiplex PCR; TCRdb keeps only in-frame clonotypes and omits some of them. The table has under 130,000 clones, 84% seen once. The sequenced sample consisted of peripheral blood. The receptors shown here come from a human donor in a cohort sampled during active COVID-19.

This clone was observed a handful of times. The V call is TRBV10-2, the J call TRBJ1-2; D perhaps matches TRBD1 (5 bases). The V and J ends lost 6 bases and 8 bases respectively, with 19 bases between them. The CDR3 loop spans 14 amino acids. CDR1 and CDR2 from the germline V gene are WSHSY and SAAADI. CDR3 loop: CASSDSRAVEGYTF. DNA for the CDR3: TGCGCCAGCAGCGACAGCCGGGCCGTGGAAGGCTACACCTTC.

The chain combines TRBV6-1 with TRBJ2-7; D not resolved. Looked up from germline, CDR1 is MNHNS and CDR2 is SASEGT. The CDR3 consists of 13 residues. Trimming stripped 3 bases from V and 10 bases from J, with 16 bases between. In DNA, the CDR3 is TGTGCCAGCAGTGATAACCACCAAGCAGGACAGTACTTC. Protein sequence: CASSDNHQAGQYF.

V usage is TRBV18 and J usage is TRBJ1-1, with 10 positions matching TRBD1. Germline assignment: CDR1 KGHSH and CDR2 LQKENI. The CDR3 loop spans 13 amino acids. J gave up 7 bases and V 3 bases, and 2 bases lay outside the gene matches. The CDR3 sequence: CASSPGQGNEAFF. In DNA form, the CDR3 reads TGTGCCAGCTCACCGGGACAGGGGAATGAAGCTTTCTTT.

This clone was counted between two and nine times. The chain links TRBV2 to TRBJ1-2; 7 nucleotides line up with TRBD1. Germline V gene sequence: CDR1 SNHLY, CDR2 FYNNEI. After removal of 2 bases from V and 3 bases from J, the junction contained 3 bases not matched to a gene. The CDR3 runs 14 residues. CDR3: CASSEIGTDYGYTF. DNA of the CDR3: TGTGCCAGCAGTGAAATTGGGACAGACTATGGCTACACCTTC.

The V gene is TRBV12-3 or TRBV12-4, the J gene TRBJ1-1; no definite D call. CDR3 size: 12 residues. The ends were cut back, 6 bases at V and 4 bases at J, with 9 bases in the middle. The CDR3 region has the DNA TGTGCCAGCAGCGGGGATCTCACTGAAGCTTTCTTT. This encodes CASSGDLTEAFF.

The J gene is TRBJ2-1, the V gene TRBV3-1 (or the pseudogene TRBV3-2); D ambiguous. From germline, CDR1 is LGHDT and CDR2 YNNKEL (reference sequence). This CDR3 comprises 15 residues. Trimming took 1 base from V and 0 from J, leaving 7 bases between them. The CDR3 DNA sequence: TGTGCCAGCAGCCAAGTCCCCCGCTCCTACAATGAGCAGTTCTTC. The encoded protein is CASSQVPRSYNEQFF.

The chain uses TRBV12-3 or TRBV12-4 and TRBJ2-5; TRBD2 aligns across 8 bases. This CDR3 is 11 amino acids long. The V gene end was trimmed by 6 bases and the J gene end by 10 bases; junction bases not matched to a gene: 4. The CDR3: CASRLREGQYF. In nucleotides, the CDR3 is TGTGCCAGCAGGCTCCGGGAGGGCCAGTACTTC.

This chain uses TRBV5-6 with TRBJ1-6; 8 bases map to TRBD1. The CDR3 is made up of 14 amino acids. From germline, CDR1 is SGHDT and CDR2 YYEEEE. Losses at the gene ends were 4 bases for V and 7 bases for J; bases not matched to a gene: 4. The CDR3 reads CASSPDRGNSPLHF. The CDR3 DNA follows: TGTGCCAGCAGCCCCGACAGGGGCAATTCACCCCTCCACTTT.

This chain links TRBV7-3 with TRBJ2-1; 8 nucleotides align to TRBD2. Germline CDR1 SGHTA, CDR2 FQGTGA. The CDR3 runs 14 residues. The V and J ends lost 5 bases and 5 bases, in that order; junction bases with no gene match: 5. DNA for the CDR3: TGTGCCAGCAGCCAAGGCGGGGGGAACAATGAGCAGTTCTTC. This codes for CASSQGGGNNEQFF.

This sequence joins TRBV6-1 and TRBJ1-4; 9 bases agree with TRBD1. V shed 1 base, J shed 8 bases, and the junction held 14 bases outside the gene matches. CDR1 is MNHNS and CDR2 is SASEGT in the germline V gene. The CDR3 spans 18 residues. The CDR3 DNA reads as TGTGCCAGCAGTGAAGAGGTTTGGACAGGGGCTCCAAAGGAAAAACTGTTTTTT. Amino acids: CASSEEVWTGAPKEKLFF.

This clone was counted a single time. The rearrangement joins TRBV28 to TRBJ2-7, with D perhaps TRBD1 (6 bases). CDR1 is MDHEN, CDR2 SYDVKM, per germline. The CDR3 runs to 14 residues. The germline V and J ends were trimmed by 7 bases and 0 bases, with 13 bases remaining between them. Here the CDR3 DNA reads TGTGCCAGCACCGGGACGGACAGCTCCTACGAGCAGTACTTC. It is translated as CASTGTDSSYEQYF. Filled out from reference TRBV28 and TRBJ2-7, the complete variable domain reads DVKVTQSSRYLVKRTGEKVFLECVQDMDHENMFWYRQDPGLGLRLIYFSYDVKMKEKGDIPEGYSVSREKKERFSLILESASTNQTSMYLCASTGTDSSYEQYFGPGTRLTVT.

CDR3 DNA: TGTGCCAGCTCACCACCGGGAGGGACAGGGGGCAATCAGCCCCAGCATTTT. It specifies CASSPPGGTGGNQPQHF. This sequence joins TRBV18 and TRBJ1-5; 10 nucleotides line up with TRBD1. Germline CDR1 reads KGHSH; CDR2 reads LQKENI. This CDR3 has 17 residues. V lost 0 bases, J lost 2 bases, and 4 bases stayed unmatched.

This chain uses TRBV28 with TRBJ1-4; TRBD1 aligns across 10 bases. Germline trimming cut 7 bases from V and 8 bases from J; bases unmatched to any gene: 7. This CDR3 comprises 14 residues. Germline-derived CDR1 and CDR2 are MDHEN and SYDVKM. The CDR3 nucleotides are TGTGCCAGCACCGGACAGGGGGTGAAGGAAAAACTGTTTTTT. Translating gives CASTGQGVKEKLFF.

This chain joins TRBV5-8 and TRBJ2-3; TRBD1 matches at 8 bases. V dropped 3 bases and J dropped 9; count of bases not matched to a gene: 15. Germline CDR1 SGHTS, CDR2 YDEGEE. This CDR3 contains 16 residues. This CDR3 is CASSWRRDRRFGTQYF. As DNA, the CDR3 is TGTGCCAGCAGCTGGAGACGGGACAGGCGTTTCGGGACGCAGTATTTT.

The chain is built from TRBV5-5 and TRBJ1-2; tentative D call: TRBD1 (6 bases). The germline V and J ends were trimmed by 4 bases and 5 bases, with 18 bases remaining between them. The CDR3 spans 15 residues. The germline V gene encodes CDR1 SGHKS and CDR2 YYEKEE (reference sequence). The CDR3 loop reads CASSPIPLGAYGYTF. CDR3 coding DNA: TGTGCCAGCAGCCCTATCCCCCTGGGGGCATATGGCTACACCTTC.

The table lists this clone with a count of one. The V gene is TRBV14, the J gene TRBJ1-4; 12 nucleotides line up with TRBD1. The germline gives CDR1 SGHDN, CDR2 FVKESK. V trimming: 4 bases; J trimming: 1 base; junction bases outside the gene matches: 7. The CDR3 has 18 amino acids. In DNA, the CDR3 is TGTGCCAGCAGCCCAGAGGGACAGGGGGCAAGAACTAATGAAAAACTGTTTTTT. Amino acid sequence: CASSPEGQGARTNEKLFF.

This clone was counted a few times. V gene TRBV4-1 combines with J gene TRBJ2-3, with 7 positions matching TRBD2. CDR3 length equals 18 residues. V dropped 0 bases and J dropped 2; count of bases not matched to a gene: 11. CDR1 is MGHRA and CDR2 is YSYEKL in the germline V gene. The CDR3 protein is CASSQEIPPAGFTDTQYF. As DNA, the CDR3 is TGCGCCAGCAGCCAAGAAATTCCCCCAGCGGGGTTCACAGATACGCAGTATTTT.

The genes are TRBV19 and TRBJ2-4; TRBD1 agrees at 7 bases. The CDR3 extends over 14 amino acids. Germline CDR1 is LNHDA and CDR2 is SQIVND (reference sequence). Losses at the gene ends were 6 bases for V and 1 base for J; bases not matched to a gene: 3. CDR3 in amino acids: CASSEQGAKNIQYF. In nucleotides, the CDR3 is TGTGCCAGTAGCGAACAGGGGGCCAAAAACATTCAGTACTTC.

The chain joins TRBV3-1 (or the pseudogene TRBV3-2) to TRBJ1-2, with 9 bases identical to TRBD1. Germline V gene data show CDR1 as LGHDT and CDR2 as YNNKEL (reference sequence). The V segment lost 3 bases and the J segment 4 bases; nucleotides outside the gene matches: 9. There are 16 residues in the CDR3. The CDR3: CASSHLQGAAVYGYTF. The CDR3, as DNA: TGTGCCAGCAGCCACTTACAGGGGGCGGCTGTCTATGGCTACACCTTC.

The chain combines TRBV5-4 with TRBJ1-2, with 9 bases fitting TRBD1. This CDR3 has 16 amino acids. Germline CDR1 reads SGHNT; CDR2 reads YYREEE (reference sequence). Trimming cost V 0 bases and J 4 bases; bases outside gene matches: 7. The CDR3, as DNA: TGTGCCAGCAGCTTGGCCCCGGGACAGGGTATCTATGGCTACACCTTC. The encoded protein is CASSLAPGQGIYGYTF.

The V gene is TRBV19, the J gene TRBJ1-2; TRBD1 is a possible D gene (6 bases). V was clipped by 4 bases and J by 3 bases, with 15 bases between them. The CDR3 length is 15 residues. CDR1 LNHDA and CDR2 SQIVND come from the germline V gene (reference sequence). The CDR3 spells CASSSNLRGYYGYTF. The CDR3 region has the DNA TGTGCCAGTAGTAGCAACCTCAGGGGTTACTATGGCTACACCTTC.

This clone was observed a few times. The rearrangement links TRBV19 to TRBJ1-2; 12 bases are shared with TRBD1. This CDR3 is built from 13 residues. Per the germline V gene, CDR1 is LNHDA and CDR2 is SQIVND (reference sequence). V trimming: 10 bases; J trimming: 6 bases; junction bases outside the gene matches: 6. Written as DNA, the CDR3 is TGTGCCACCTCGGGACAGGGGGCCCATGGCTACACCTTC. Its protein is CATSGQGAHGYTF.

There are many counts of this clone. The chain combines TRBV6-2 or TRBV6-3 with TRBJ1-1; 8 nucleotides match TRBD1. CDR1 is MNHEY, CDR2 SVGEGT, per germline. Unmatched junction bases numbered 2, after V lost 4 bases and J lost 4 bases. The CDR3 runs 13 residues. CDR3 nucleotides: TGTGCCAGCAGTTGGGGACAGGTCACTGAAGCTTTCTTT. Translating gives CASSWGQVTEAFF.